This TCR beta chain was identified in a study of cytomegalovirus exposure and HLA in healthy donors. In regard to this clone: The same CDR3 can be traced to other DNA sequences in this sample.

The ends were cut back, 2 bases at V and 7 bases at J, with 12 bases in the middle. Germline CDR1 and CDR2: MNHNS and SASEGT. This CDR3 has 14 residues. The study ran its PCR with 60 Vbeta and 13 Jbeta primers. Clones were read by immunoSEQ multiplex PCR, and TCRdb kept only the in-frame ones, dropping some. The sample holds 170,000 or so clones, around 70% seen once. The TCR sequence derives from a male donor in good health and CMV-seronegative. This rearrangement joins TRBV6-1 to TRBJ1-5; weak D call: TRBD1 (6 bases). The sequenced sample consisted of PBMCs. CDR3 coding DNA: TGTGCCAGCAGTGAACTCCGGGACAACCAGCCCCAGCATTTT. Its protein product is CASSELRDNQPQHF.